This T cell receptor (beta chain) stems from a study of blood T cell repertoires in COVID-19. Background on the study: From T cells, B-cell-depleted T cells, or PBMCs came the material, which was cDNA or gDNA.

Measured with immunoSEQ multiplex PCR; TCRdb has only the in-frame clones, and not every one. The sample records roughly 50,000 clones, under 90% being singletons. Germline assignment: CDR1 LGHNA and CDR2 YNFKEQ. The CDR3 is 18 residues long. The germline V and J ends were trimmed by 1 base and 2 bases, with 20 bases remaining between them. The chain employs TRBV4-2 and TRBJ1-2; no reliable D call. The sequence was collected from a woman aged 60 to 75 with acute or convalescent COVID-19. Sequencing was done on a sample of peripheral blood. CDR3 bases: TGTGCCAGCAGCCAAGGGACTCCGAAAGGACCCCTGAACTATGGCTACACCTTC. Residues: CASSQGTPKGPLNYGYTF.